Included here is one T cell receptor (beta chain) sequence, with context. This CDR3 comprises 11 residues. Germline values: CDR1 SGHDT, CDR2 YYEEEE. Donors in Cohort 3 counted as recovered after two negative PCRs, clearance, or symptom resolution. The sample comes from a study of blood T cell repertoires in COVID-19. Profiled with immunoSEQ multiplex PCR; TCRdb holds only in-frame clones, not every one. The data hold 130,000 to 150,000 clones, with about 90% observed a single time. This sequence originates from a man in his 60s who had recovered from COVID-19. The chain uses TRBV5-6 and TRBJ2-1; tentatively, D is TRBD1 (5 bases). Sequencing used PBMCs or T cells enriched from blood (not recorded which). As DNA, the CDR3 is TGTGCAAGTACCCAGGGTCTTGAGCAGTTCTTC. It specifies CASTQGLEQFF.